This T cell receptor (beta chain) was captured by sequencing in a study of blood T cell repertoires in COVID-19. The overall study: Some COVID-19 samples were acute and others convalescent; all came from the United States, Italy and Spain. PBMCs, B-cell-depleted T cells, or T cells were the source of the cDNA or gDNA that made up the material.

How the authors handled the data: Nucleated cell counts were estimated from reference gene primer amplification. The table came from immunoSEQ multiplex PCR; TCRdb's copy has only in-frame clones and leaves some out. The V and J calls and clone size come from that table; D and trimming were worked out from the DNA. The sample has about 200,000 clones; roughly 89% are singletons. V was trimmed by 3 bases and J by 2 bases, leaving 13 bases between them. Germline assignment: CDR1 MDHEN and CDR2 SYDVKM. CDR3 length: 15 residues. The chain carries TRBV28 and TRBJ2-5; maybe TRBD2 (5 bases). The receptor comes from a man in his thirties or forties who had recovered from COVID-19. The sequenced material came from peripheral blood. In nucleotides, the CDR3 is TGTGCCAGCAGTTTTTTTCGGACTGTACAAGAGACCCAGTACTTC. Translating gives CASSFFRTVQETQYF.